The rows below give T cell receptor beta chains drawn from one sample of a study of regulatory T cells in long-lasting Graves disease. TCRdb re-derived calls from the multiplex PCR reads in MiXCR, one entry per CDR3 protein. The sample contains under 500,000 distinct CDR3 sequences, roughly 17% of which appear only once. This same sample was also part of a study on T cells in Graves' hyperthyroidism and ophthalmopathy.

Here the sequenced sample was peripheral blood mononuclear cells (PBMCs), taken at new diagnosis, from a patient treated with antithyroid drugs. These receptors came from a woman aged 25 to 39 with Graves disease. Both conserved end residues are part of each CDR3. Each record gives: clone size, CDR3 length, V gene, D gene, J gene, CDR3 protein, CDR3 DNA. A D gene is named only where the DNA matches it firmly. Size is omitted from some rows. Given values are once, few, many or a class for expanded clones.

few	14	TRBV6-1	-	TRBJ1-5	CASSPQRVNQPQHF	TGTGCCAGCAGTCCCCAGAGGGTTAATCAGCCCCAGCATTTT
many	15	TRBV11-3	TRBD2	TRBJ2-7	CASSYLAGENYEQYF	TGTGCCAGCAGCTACCTAGCGGGAGAGAACTACGAGCAGTACTTC
many	15	TRBV20-1	-	TRBJ2-7	CSARERGDSSYEQYF	TGCAGTGCTAGAGAAAGAGGGGATTCCTCCTACGAGCAGTACTTC
-	16	TRBV6-2/TRBV6-3	-	TRBJ2-7	CASSYLSDSSSYEQYF	TGTGCCAGCAGTTACCTTAGTGACTCGAGCTCCTACGAGCAGTACTTC
many	13	TRBV11-1	-	TRBJ2-7	CASSLVPQYEQYF	TGTGCCAGCAGCTTGGTACCGCAATACGAGCAGTACTTC
few	17	TRBV7-9	-	TRBJ1-2	CASSSGSGVPGGYGYTF	TGTGCCAGCAGCTCCGGCTCAGGGGTCCCGGGGGGCTATGGCTACACCTTC
few	16	TRBV19	TRBD2	TRBJ2-7	CASSIRTSGNLYEQYF	TGTGCCAGTAGTATCAGGACTAGCGGGAACCTGTACGAGCAGTACTTC
many	14	TRBV28	-	TRBJ1-5	CASSFGLRNQPQHF	TGTGCCAGCAGTTTTGGTCTACGCAATCAGCCCCAGCATTTT
many	13	TRBV6-2/TRBV6-3	TRBD2	TRBJ2-1	CASSTFPSGVRFF	TGTGCCAGCAGCACCTTTCCTAGCGGAGTTCGATTCTTC
many	14	TRBV12-3/TRBV12-4	-	TRBJ1-1	CASSPGIMNTEAFF	TGTGCCAGCAGTCCAGGGATTATGAACACTGAAGCTTTCTTT
many	15	TRBV6-2/TRBV6-3	TRBD2	TRBJ2-3	CASTGGRLSTDTQYF	TGTGCCAGCACGGGCGGGAGGCTGAGCACAGATACGCAGTATTTT
many	11	TRBV12-3/TRBV12-4	-	TRBJ2-7	CASSSGDEQYF	TGTGCCAGCAGTTCAGGGGACGAGCAGTACTTC
many	13	TRBV30	-	TRBJ2-2	CASTPGRTGELFF	TGTGCCTCGACCCCAGGGAGGACCGGGGAGCTGTTTTTT
few	13	TRBV19	-	TRBJ2-7	CASRDFQSYEQYF	TGTGCCAGTCGGGACTTCCAGTCCTACGAGCAGTACTTC
many	14	TRBV18	-	TRBJ1-3	CASSSGSIRNTIYF	TGTGCCAGCTCATCGGGATCGATCAGAAACACCATATATTTT
many	15	TRBV20-1	-	TRBJ1-5	CSALTRTAQYQPQHF	TGCAGTGCTCTCACCAGGACTGCCCAATATCAGCCCCAGCATTTT
many	17	TRBV13	-	TRBJ2-2	CASSQTYLLGNTGELFF	TGTGCCAGCAGCCAGACCTACTTGCTCGGGAACACCGGGGAGCTGTTTTTT
many	16	TRBV12-3/TRBV12-4	-	TRBJ2-3	CASTPGVGAGTDTQYF	TGTGCCAGCACCCCGGGTGTGGGGGCGGGCACAGATACGCAGTATTTT
many	14	TRBV5-1	-	TRBJ2-3	CASSLRAAGDTQYF	TGCGCCAGCAGCTTGCGGGCTGCCGGGGATACGCAGTATTTT
many	14	TRBV6-1	TRBD1	TRBJ2-7	CASSVDRGFYEQYF	TGTGCCAGCAGTGTTGACAGGGGGTTCTACGAGCAGTACTTC
few	15	TRBV20-1	TRBD2	TRBJ2-2	CSAVGSGRSAGELFF	TGCAGTGCTGTCGGTAGCGGGAGGTCGGCCGGGGAGCTGTTTTTT
few	14	TRBV6-1	-	TRBJ2-5	CASRPRAGEETQYF	TGTGCCAGTAGACCCCGTGCAGGGGAAGAGACCCAGTACTTC
-	13	TRBV29-1	-	TRBJ1-1	CSATGPGNTEALF	TGCAGCGCCACCGGCCCTGGGAACACTGAAGCTCTCTTT
many	13	TRBV12-3/TRBV12-4	-	TRBJ1-1	CATSLGGNTEAFF	TGTGCCACCTCTCTCGGGGGGAACACTGAAGCTTTCTTT
many	15	TRBV6-2/TRBV6-3	TRBD2	TRBJ2-1	CATFRTSGRANEQFF	TGTGCCACCTTTCGGACTAGCGGGAGGGCCAATGAGCAGTTCTTC
many	13	TRBV27	TRBD2	TRBJ2-7	CATKTSGSTRQYF	TGTGCCACCAAGACTAGCGGGAGTACTAGGCAGTACTTC
many	14	TRBV7-3	TRBD2	TRBJ2-1	CASSLTSAYNEQFF	TGTGCCAGCAGCTTGACTAGCGCCTACAATGAGCAGTTCTTC
many	14	TRBV7-2	-	TRBJ1-1	CASSYLQGGTEAFF	TGTGCCAGCAGCTACCTCCAGGGAGGCACTGAAGCTTTCTTT
many	14	TRBV2	TRBD2	TRBJ2-5	CASSEVAGGETQYF	TGTGCCAGCAGTGAAGTAGCGGGAGGGGAGACCCAGTACTTC
many	15	TRBV10-1	-	TRBJ2-1	CASSEGRGSYNEQFF	TGCGCCAGCAGTGAAGGAAGGGGCTCCTACAATGAGCAGTTCTTC
many	14	TRBV28	-	TRBJ1-1	CASSLRGVTAEAFF	TGTGCCAGCAGTTTAAGGGGAGTCACGGCTGAAGCTTTCTTT
many	15	TRBV15	-	TRBJ1-1	CATSREGVQATEAFF	TGTGCCACCAGCAGAGAAGGCGTACAGGCGACTGAAGCTTTCTTT
many	14	TRBV4-1	-	TRBJ2-5	CASSPRESQETQYF	TGCGCCAGCAGCCCGCGGGAATCCCAAGAGACCCAGTACTTC
many	16	TRBV27	TRBD1	TRBJ2-7	CASSLGGTGTGFEQYF	TGTGCCAGCAGTTTAGGGGGCACAGGGACAGGTTTCGAGCAGTACTTC
many	15	TRBV12-3/TRBV12-4	TRBD2	TRBJ2-7	CASSLAGGWSYEQYF	TGTGCCAGCAGTCTAGCGGGAGGCTGGTCCTACGAGCAGTACTTC
many	14	TRBV29-1	-	TRBJ1-1	CSVSAGTANTEAFF	TGCAGCGTGTCGGCCGGGACTGCGAACACTGAAGCTTTCTTT
once	16	TRBV9	TRBD2	TRBJ2-1	CASSVGLSGRPDEQFF	TGTGCCAGCAGCGTAGGGCTTAGCGGGAGACCTGATGAGCAGTTCTTC
many	16	TRBV9	TRBD1	TRBJ2-3	CASSVGDRGRTDTQYF	TGTGCCAGCAGCGTAGGGGACAGGGGGCGAACAGATACGCAGTATTTT
-	14	TRBV20-1	TRBD1	TRBJ2-1	CSARQGSGYNEQFF	TGCAGTGCCAGACAGGGATCAGGTTACAATGAGCAGTTCTTC
few	15	TRBV10-3	TRBD1	TRBJ2-3	CAISEPGQGRDTQYF	TGTGCCATCAGTGAGCCGGGACAGGGTAGGGATACGCAGTATTTT
-	13	TRBV9	-	TRBJ2-1	CASSAWRVNEQFF	TGTGCCAGCAGCGCGTGGAGGGTCAATGAGCAGTTCTTC
few	17	TRBV24-1	TRBD2	TRBJ2-1	CATSDSGTSGVYNEQFF	TGTGCCACCAGTGATTCCGGGACTAGCGGGGTCTACAATGAGCAGTTCTTC
many	16	TRBV2	TRBD1	TRBJ1-1	CASSGFTGEGNTEAFF	TGTGCCAGCAGCGGCTTTACAGGGGAAGGTAACACTGAAGCTTTCTTT
many	14	TRBV29-1	-	TRBJ1-1	CSVPGTVMNTEAFF	TGCAGCGTGCCCGGGACGGTGATGAACACTGAAGCTTTCTTT
many	17	TRBV29-1	TRBD2	TRBJ2-3	CSVVHRGGEVGTDTQYF	TGCAGCGTTGTCCACCGGGGGGGCGAAGTGGGCACAGATACGCAGTATTTT